What follows are 22 T cell receptor beta chains derived from one specimen sequenced in a study of T cell responses to AZD1222 COVID-19 vaccine. The data were produced by immunoSEQ multiplex PCR, yet TCRdb's version contains in-frame clones alone and is incomplete. Altogether approximately 260,000 clones are present, 90% to 95% being singletons, with the ten largest covering around 0.5%. The input for sequencing was peripheral blood, taken on day 0 of AZD1222 vaccination. All receptors come from an adult in good health.

The genes are TRBV19 and TRBJ2-2; 10 nucleotides agree with TRBD1. V trimming: 1 base; J trimming: 5 bases; junction bases outside the gene matches: 7. This CDR3 region has 17 residues. Germline V CDR1 and CDR2: LNHDA, SQIVND (reference sequence). CDR3 DNA sequence: TGTGCCAGTAGTATAGGGGCCGGGACAGGGGTTACCGGGGAGCTGTTTTTT. Amino acid sequence: CASSIGAGTGVTGELFF.

This clone occurred once. The chain uses TRBV10-2 and TRBJ1-5; D may be TRBD1 (5 bases). The CDR3 has 14 residues. V lost 10 bases and J 2 bases, leaving 15 bases between the germline ends. Germline CDR1 reads WSHSY; CDR2 reads SAAADI. In nucleotides, the CDR3 is TGCGCCACCGGGGGACTCCGGGGCAATCAGCCCCAGCATTTT. This codes for CATGGLRGNQPQHF.

The rearrangement joins TRBV7-9 to TRBJ1-5, with a possible D match to TRBD1 (5 bases). Trimming took off 7 bases at V and 5 bases at J, with 12 bases between the two ends. The CDR3 has 13 amino acids. From germline, CDR1 is SEHNR and CDR2 FQNEAQ (reference sequence). The CDR3 DNA sequence: TGTGCCAGCACCCCGGGGGGAGATCAGCCCCAGCATTTT. Protein sequence: CASTPGGDQPQHF.

The chain employs TRBV4-1 and TRBJ2-7, with 8 bases that match TRBD2. Trimming removed 5 bases from V and 0 bases from J; junction bases left unmatched: 9. Germline V gene sequence: CDR1 MGHRA, CDR2 YSYEKL. The CDR3 has 16 residues. This CDR3 reads CASSYQLSGVSYEQYF. The CDR3 DNA follows: TGCGCCAGCAGCTACCAACTTAGCGGGGTCTCCTACGAGCAGTACTTC.

The chain is built from TRBV18 and TRBJ2-3; D is ambiguous. With 2 bases removed from V and 6 bases from J, the gap between germline ends came to 12 bases. The CDR3 has 14 residues. CDR1 and CDR2 (germline): KGHSH, LQKENI. The CDR3 region has the DNA TGTGCCAGCTCACCAGTCAGAGGCCCCGATACGCAGTATTTT. It encodes CASSPVRGPDTQYF.

This clone was seen a handful of times. The chain is built from TRBV6-5 and TRBJ1-2; D is undetermined. Trimming stripped 6 bases from V and 8 bases from J, with 13 bases between. This CDR3 contains 12 residues. The germline V gene has CDR1 MNHEY and CDR2 SVGAGI. The CDR3 sequence: CASRRLGSGYTF. Here the CDR3 DNA reads TGTGCCAGCAGACGTTTAGGGTCCGGCTACACCTTC.

The CDR3 DNA reads TGCGCCAGCAGCCAGGAACTAGCGGGGGGCGCCTACGAGCAGTACTTC. Encoded protein: CASSQELAGGAYEQYF. V usage is TRBV4-1 and J usage is TRBJ2-7, with 12 bases that match TRBD2. The CDR3 loop spans 16 amino acids. V dropped 3 bases and J dropped 2; count of bases not matched to a gene: 5. The germline CDR1 and CDR2 sequences are MGHRA and YSYEKL.

This chain links TRBV24-1 with TRBJ2-2, with 14 bases aligning to TRBD2. The CDR3 runs 18 residues. Germline lookup yields CDR1 KGHDR and CDR2 SFDVKD. Trimming removed 3 bases from V and 4 bases from J; junction bases left unmatched: 6. In DNA, the CDR3 is TGTGCCACCAGTGATCCCCAAGGACTAGCGGGGGGCACCGGGGAGCTGTTTTTT. Translating gives CATSDPQGLAGGTGELFF.

The rearrangement uses TRBV2 and TRBJ2-1, with TRBD1 matching 8 bases. The length of the CDR3 is 13 residues. Germline V CDR1 and CDR2: SNHLY, FYNNEI. V lost 5 bases and J lost 7; bases outside the gene matches: 4. The DNA for the CDR3 is TGTGCCAGCAGTCAGGACAGGGCGAATGAGCAGTTCTTC. Translated: CASSQDRANEQFF.

J is TRBJ1-1 and V is TRBV19; 9 bases are a match to TRBD1. V lost 7 bases, J lost 4 bases, and 4 bases stayed unmatched. This CDR3 has 13 amino acids. Per germline, CDR1 LNHDA and CDR2 SQIVND (reference sequence). The CDR3: CASTPDRGTEAFF. CDR3 nucleotide sequence: TGTGCCAGTACACCGGACAGGGGCACTGAAGCTTTCTTT. Combining the CDR3 with reference TRBV19 and TRBJ1-1 gives the whole variable domain DGGITQSPKYLFRKEGQNVTLSCEQNLNHDAMYWYRQDPGQGLRLIYYSQIVNDFQKGDIAEGYSVSREKKESFPLTVTSAQKNPTAFYLCASTPDRGTEAFFGQGTRLTVV.

The chain uses TRBV27 and TRBJ1-5; D not resolved. The germline gives CDR1 MNHEY, CDR2 SMNVEV (reference sequence). This CDR3 is 14 amino acids long. The V and J ends lost 6 bases and 5 bases respectively, with 14 bases between them. The CDR3 DNA reads TGTGCCAGCAGCCCCCGTGGGTTTTATCAGCCCCAGCATTTT. This translates into CASSPRGFYQPQHF.

The chain uses TRBV7-8 and TRBJ2-2, with 9 bases lining up with TRBD1. CDR3 length equals 15 residues. Germline V gene sequence: CDR1 SGHVS, CDR2 FQNEAQ. V gave up 5 bases and J gave up 4 bases; unmatched junction bases: 5. The CDR3 nucleotides are TGTGCCAGCAGCGACCGGGACAGGGTCACCGGGGAGCTGTTTTTT. It encodes CASSDRDRVTGELFF.

This clone was seen more than once but under ten times. The chain combines TRBV28 with TRBJ2-3; D gene unclear. In germline, CDR1 is MDHEN, CDR2 SYDVKM. Trimming removed 5 bases at V and 2 bases at J, with 5 bases between. The CDR3 totals 12 residues. The CDR3 DNA follows: TGTGCCAGCAGTCGGCCCACAGATACGCAGTATTTT. Translation gives CASSRPTDTQYF. The full variable domain, completed using reference TRBV28 and TRBJ2-3, is DVKVTQSSRYLVKRTGEKVFLECVQDMDHENMFWYRQDPGLGLRLIYFSYDVKMKEKGDIPEGYSVSREKKERFSLILESASTNQTSMYLCASSRPTDTQYFGPGTRLTVL.

The chain has TRBV7-9 and TRBJ1-3; no firm D call. This CDR3 spans 15 amino acids. The V gene's germline CDR1 is SEHNR and CDR2 FQNEAQ (reference sequence). Trimming removed 3 bases from V and 0 bases from J, with 9 bases in between. CDR3 sequence: CASSFPMDSGNTIYF. The DNA for the CDR3 is TGTGCCAGCAGCTTCCCCATGGACTCTGGAAACACCATATATTTT.

This chain joins TRBV5-1 and TRBJ1-6; 8 bases map to TRBD1. CDR1 is SGHRS and CDR2 is YFSETQ in the germline V gene. The CDR3 is 15 residues long. V was clipped by 0 bases and J by 9 bases; unmatched bases: 5. The CDR3 sequence is CASSLEQGGISPLHF. The CDR3 coding sequence is TGCGCCAGCAGCTTGGAACAGGGGGGCATTTCACCCCTCCACTTT.

The rearrangement joins TRBV6-6 to TRBJ1-2; D is possibly TRBD1 (5 bases). Germline assignment: CDR1 MNHNY and CDR2 SVGAGI (reference sequence). Trimming removed 7 bases at V and 1 base at J, with 10 bases between. The CDR3 covers 13 residues. The CDR3 spells CASNGANNYGYTF. The CDR3 coding sequence is TGTGCCAGCAATGGGGCCAATAACTATGGCTACACCTTC.

The DNA of the CDR3 is TGTGCCAGTTCCTATCGCCCTGGCGAGCAGTACTTC. Its protein is CASSYRPGEQYF. The V gene is TRBV19, the J gene TRBJ2-7; D unclear. Trimming removed 8 bases at V and 6 bases at J, with 14 bases between. The CDR3 spans 12 residues. Germline V CDR1 and CDR2: LNHDA, SQIVND (reference sequence).

This sequence joins TRBV3-1 (or the pseudogene TRBV3-2) and TRBJ2-2; D is unresolved. The CDR3 consists of 17 residues. Trimming stripped 4 bases from V and 2 bases from J, with 17 bases between. From germline, CDR1 is LGHDT and CDR2 YNNKEL (reference sequence). This chain's CDR3 is CASSPSWGSGNTGELFF. DNA for the CDR3: TGTGCCAGCAGCCCCTCTTGGGGAAGTGGAAACACCGGGGAGCTGTTTTTT.

The rearrangement links TRBV3-1 (or the pseudogene TRBV3-2) to TRBJ2-2; D is unresolved. Germline-derived CDR1 and CDR2 are LGHDT and YNNKEL (reference sequence). The V end lost 4 bases, the J end lost 5 bases, and 5 bases lay between the germline ends. The CDR3 is 12 amino acids. The CDR3 DNA sequence: TGTGCCAGCAGCCCCTCAACCGGGGAGCTGTTTTTT. Amino acid sequence: CASSPSTGELFF.

This rearrangement joins TRBV4-2 to TRBJ1-2, with D unclear. The CDR3 runs 12 residues. The germline gives CDR1 LGHNA, CDR2 YNFKEQ. V was pared by 3 bases and J by 2 bases, with 4 bases between. This CDR3 reads CASSQGNYGYTF. CDR3 nucleotides: TGTGCCAGCAGCCAGGGGAACTATGGCTACACCTTC.

V and J are TRBV18 and TRBJ1-5; D uncertain. Trimming stripped 6 bases from V and 6 bases from J, with 3 bases between. The CDR3 spans 10 residues. The V gene's germline CDR1 is KGHSH and CDR2 LQKENI. Here the CDR3 reads CASSSQPQHF. The CDR3 DNA is TGTGCCAGCTCGAGTCAGCCCCAGCATTTT.

V gene TRBV18 combines with J gene TRBJ2-3; D unclear. The germline gives CDR1 KGHSH, CDR2 LQKENI. The CDR3 runs to 13 residues. Trimming took 1 base from V and 2 from J, leaving 4 bases between them. The CDR3: CASSPHTTDTQYF. As DNA, the CDR3 is TGTGCCAGCTCACCACATACCACAGATACGCAGTATTTT. Full variable domain (remainder filled in from reference TRBV18 and TRBJ2-3): NAGVMQNPRHLVRRRGQEARLRCSPMKGHSHVYWYRQLPEEGLKFMVYLQKENIIDESGMPKERFSAEFPKEGPSILRIQQVVRGDSAAYFCASSPHTTDTQYFGPGTRLTVL.